A selection of T cell receptor beta chains follows, all from one sample in a study of T cell repertoires in cytomegalovirus infection. TCRdb ran MiXCR on the reads and lists one entry per CDR3 protein. The repertoire consists of more than 150,000 distinct CDR3 sequences, with roughly 20% occurring once and the leading ten covering around 2.7%. The sample comprised PBMCs. Receptors were obtained from a human donor in good health (CMV status not recorded). Some clones in this sample may be carry-over from other donors' samples. The CDR3 runs from the conserved cysteine through the conserved F or W. Fields, in order: V gene, J gene, clone size, D gene, CDR3 DNA, CDR3 protein. A D gene is named only where the DNA matches it firmly. Clone size, where shown, is once, few, many, or a class for clones that have expanded.

V gene: TRBV7-6
J gene: TRBJ2-5
clone size: many
D gene: TRBD2
CDR3 DNA: TGTGCCAGCAGCCGCGGGACTAAAGAGACCCAGTACTTC
CDR3 protein: CASSRGTKETQYF

V gene: TRBV7-2
J gene: TRBJ1-2
clone size: many
D gene: NA
CDR3 DNA: TGTGCCAGCAGCTTAAAAGGAATCAGTTATGGCTACACCTTC
CDR3 protein: CASSLKGISYGYTF

V gene: TRBV5-1
J gene: TRBJ1-1
clone size: NA
D gene: NA
CDR3 DNA: TGCGCCAGCAGCTCGCCCCCCGGCCGTCCAGACACTGAAGCTTTCTTT
CDR3 protein: CASSSPPGRPDTEAFF

V gene: TRBV12-3/TRBV12-4
J gene: TRBJ2-1
clone size: NA
D gene: TRBD1
CDR3 DNA: TGTGCCAGCATAGGGACAGGGCTAAACTACAATGAGCAGTTCTTC
CDR3 protein: CASIGTGLNYNEQFF

V gene: TRBV7-2
J gene: TRBJ2-1
clone size: many
D gene: NA
CDR3 DNA: TGTGCCAGCAGCTTTTCAGGGTTGACTGAGCAGTTCTTC
CDR3 protein: CASSFSGLTEQFF

V gene: TRBV7-7
J gene: TRBJ2-1
clone size: NA
D gene: TRBD1
CDR3 DNA: TGTGCTAGCAGCCCAAATCCCGGGACAGGAGAGTTCTTC
CDR3 protein: CASSPNPGTGEFF

V gene: TRBV7-2
J gene: TRBJ2-2
clone size: few
D gene: TRBD1
CDR3 DNA: TGTGCCAGCAGCTTAAAACAGGGGTCCGGGGAGCTGTTTTTT
CDR3 protein: CASSLKQGSGELFF

V gene: TRBV30
J gene: TRBJ2-7
clone size: NA
D gene: TRBD2
CDR3 DNA: TGTGCCTGGAGCGACCGGACGGGGGGCGAGCAGTACTTC
CDR3 protein: CAWSDRTGGEQYF

V gene: TRBV11-3
J gene: TRBJ2-1
clone size: NA
D gene: NA
CDR3 DNA: TGTGCCAGCAGCCAGAGCCTGTTTCCATCCTACAATGAGCAGTTCTTC
CDR3 protein: CASSQSLFPSYNEQFF

V gene: TRBV12-3/TRBV12-4
J gene: TRBJ2-2
clone size: many
D gene: NA
CDR3 DNA: TGTGCCAGCAGTCCAGGTTATGGGGAGCTGTTTTTT
CDR3 protein: CASSPGYGELFF

V gene: TRBV28
J gene: TRBJ2-3
clone size: few
D gene: NA
CDR3 DNA: TGTGCCAGCAGGCCCGACAGTTTGGATACGCAGTATTTT
CDR3 protein: CASRPDSLDTQYF

V gene: TRBV20-1
J gene: TRBJ1-5
clone size: NA
D gene: NA
CDR3 DNA: TGCAGTGCTCAAAAACCGACAGGTTTAACTGGCAATCAGCCCCAGCATTTT
CDR3 protein: CSAQKPTGLTGNQPQHF

V gene: TRBV6-2/TRBV6-3
J gene: TRBJ2-2
clone size: few
D gene: NA
CDR3 DNA: TGTGCCAGCAGTATCGACACCGGGGAGCTGTTTTTT
CDR3 protein: CASSIDTGELFF

V gene: TRBV7-8
J gene: TRBJ1-1
clone size: many
D gene: NA
CDR3 DNA: TGTGCCAGCAGCTTAGCGACGGGTCGGGGGACTGAAGCTTTCTTT
CDR3 protein: CASSLATGRGTEAFF

V gene: TRBV20-1
J gene: TRBJ1-2
clone size: few
D gene: NA
CDR3 DNA: TGCAGTGCGGGCAGTCGTAACTATGGCTACACCTTC
CDR3 protein: CSAGSRNYGYTF

V gene: TRBV6-2/TRBV6-3
J gene: TRBJ2-7
clone size: NA
D gene: TRBD2
CDR3 DNA: TGTGCCAGCAGGCCGGGAGGAGGCTACGAGCAGTACTTC
CDR3 protein: CASRPGGGYEQYF

V gene: TRBV10-3
J gene: TRBJ2-7
clone size: few
D gene: TRBD1
CDR3 DNA: TGTGCCATCAGTGAGTTGCCGGGACAGGGGATATCCTACGAGCAGTACTTC
CDR3 protein: CAISELPGQGISYEQYF

V gene: TRBV4-3
J gene: TRBJ1-4
clone size: few
D gene: TRBD1
CDR3 DNA: TGCGCCAGCAGCCAAGATCTCTGGGGCAGGGGGAATGAAAAACTGTTTTTT
CDR3 protein: CASSQDLWGRGNEKLFF

V gene: TRBV19
J gene: TRBJ1-1
clone size: many
D gene: NA
CDR3 DNA: TGTGCCAGTAGTATATCTACAACGTGGGGAACTGAAGCTTTCTTT
CDR3 protein: CASSISTTWGTEAFF

V gene: TRBV7-6
J gene: TRBJ1-4
clone size: few
D gene: NA
CDR3 DNA: TGTGCCAGCAGCCGTTACAGTTCAACTAATGAAAAACTGTTTTTT
CDR3 protein: CASSRYSSTNEKLFF

V gene: TRBV19
J gene: TRBJ2-3
clone size: few
D gene: TRBD1
CDR3 DNA: TGTGCCAGTAGCCTAATCTCGACAGGGGAAGCAGATACGCAGTATTTT
CDR3 protein: CASSLISTGEADTQYF

V gene: TRBV29-1
J gene: TRBJ2-7
clone size: NA
D gene: TRBD1
CDR3 DNA: TGCAGCGTGGGGACAGGGGGGGGCTCCTACGAGCAGTACTTC
CDR3 protein: CSVGTGGGSYEQYF

V gene: TRBV7-2
J gene: TRBJ1-2
clone size: NA
D gene: NA
CDR3 DNA: TGTGCCAGCAGCTTAGGAATGGGGTATCGGGGCTACACCTTC
CDR3 protein: CASSLGMGYRGYTF

V gene: TRBV14
J gene: TRBJ2-3
clone size: few
D gene: NA
CDR3 DNA: TGTGCCAGCAGCCCGGGACTCTACACAGATACGCAGTATTTT
CDR3 protein: CASSPGLYTDTQYF

V gene: TRBV28
J gene: TRBJ1-4
clone size: few
D gene: NA
CDR3 DNA: TGTGCCAGCAGTTTAATGGCAGGGAACGAAAAACTGTTTTTT
CDR3 protein: CASSLMAGNEKLFF

V gene: TRBV28
J gene: TRBJ2-7
clone size: many
D gene: TRBD1
CDR3 DNA: TGTGCCAGCAGTCCCCCCGGGACAGGGTTCTACGAGCAGTACTTC
CDR3 protein: CASSPPGTGFYEQYF

V gene: TRBV4-2
J gene: TRBJ1-1
clone size: NA
D gene: TRBD1
CDR3 DNA: TGTGCCAGCAGCCAAGGGGACAGGGTGAACACTGAAGCTTTCTTT
CDR3 protein: CASSQGDRVNTEAFF